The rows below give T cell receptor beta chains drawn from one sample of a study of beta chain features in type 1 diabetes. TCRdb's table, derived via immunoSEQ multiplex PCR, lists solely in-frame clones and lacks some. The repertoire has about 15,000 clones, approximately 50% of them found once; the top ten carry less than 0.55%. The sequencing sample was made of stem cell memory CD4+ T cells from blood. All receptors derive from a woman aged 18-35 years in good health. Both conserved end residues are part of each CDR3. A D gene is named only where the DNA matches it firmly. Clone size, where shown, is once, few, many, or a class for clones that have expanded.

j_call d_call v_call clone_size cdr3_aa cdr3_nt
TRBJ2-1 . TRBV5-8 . CVSSYNEQFF TGTGTGAGCTCCTACAATGAGCAGTTCTTC
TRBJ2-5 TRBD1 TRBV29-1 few CSVAQGIETQYF TGCAGCGTTGCACAGGGGATTGAGACCCAGTACTTC
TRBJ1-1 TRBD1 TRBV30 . CAWSPRDREAFF TGTGCCTGGAGTCCTCGGGACAGGGAAGCTTTCTTT
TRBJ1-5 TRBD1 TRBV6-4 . CASSADRGLNQPQHF TGTGCCAGCAGCGCTGACAGGGGGCTCAATCAGCCCCAGCATTTT
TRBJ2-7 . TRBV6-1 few CASSENTRYEQYF TGTGCCAGCAGTGAGAACACCCGATACGAGCAGTACTTC
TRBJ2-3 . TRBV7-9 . CALSTGEPDTQYF TGTGCCCTTTCGACGGGGGAGCCAGATACGCAGTATTTT
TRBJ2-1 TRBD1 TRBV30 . CACLLVGGSYNEQFF TGTGCCTGCCTCCTCGTAGGGGGCAGCTACAATGAGCAGTTCTTC
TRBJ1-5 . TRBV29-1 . CSVGVGLNQPQHF TGCAGCGTTGGGGTTGGGCTCAATCAGCCCCAGCATTTT
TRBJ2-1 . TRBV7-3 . CASSSLTRLDEQFF TGTGCCAGCAGCTCACTTACTCGACTAGATGAGCAGTTCTTC
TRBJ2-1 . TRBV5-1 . CASRPSSYNEQFF TGCGCCAGCAGGCCGAGCTCCTACAATGAGCAGTTCTTC
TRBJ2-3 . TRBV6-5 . CASSYSRGGVADTQYF TGTGCCAGCAGTTACTCGAGAGGGGGTGTCGCAGATACGCAGTATTTT
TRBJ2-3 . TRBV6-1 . CASSVGGHDTQYF TGTGCCAGCAGTGTTGGAGGTCATGATACGCAGTATTTT
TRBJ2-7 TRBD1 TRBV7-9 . CASSFPPRQGITYEQYF TGTGCCAGCAGCTTTCCACCACGACAGGGAATAACCTACGAGCAGTACTTC
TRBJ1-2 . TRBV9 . CASSVVGTSGYTF TGTGCCAGCAGCGTAGTGGGGACTAGTGGCTACACCTTC
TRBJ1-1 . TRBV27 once CASSQEGRRLNTEAFF TGTGCCAGCAGTCAGGAGGGGAGGAGGCTGAACACTGAAGCTTTCTTT
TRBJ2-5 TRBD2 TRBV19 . CATTKREGPETQYF TGTGCCACCACCAAGCGGGAGGGCCCAGAGACCCAGTACTTC
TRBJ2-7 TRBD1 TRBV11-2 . CASSLGDSDEQYF TGTGCCAGCAGCTTAGGGGACAGTGACGAGCAGTACTTC
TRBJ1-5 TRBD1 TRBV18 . CASSPGTGGIQGNQPQHF TGTGCCAGCTCACCCGGGACAGGGGGCATTCAGGGCAATCAGCCCCAGCATTTT
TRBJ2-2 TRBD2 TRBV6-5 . CASSSHVAGAGELFF TGTGCCAGCAGTTCCCACGTAGCGGGTGCAGGGGAGCTGTTTTTT
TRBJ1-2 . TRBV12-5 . CASGLGQVYYGYTF TGTGCTAGTGGTTTGGGACAGGTCTACTATGGCTACACCTTC
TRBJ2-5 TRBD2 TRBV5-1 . CASRPGLAGGQETQYF TGCGCCAGCAGACCTGGACTAGCGGGGGGGCAAGAGACCCAGTACTTC
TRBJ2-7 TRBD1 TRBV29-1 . CSVEWGTAPYEQYF TGCAGCGTTGAATGGGGGACAGCGCCCTACGAGCAGTACTTC
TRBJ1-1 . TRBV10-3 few CAIRLLDSDSEAFF TGTGCCATCAGACTACTTGACTCAGACTCTGAAGCTTTCTTT
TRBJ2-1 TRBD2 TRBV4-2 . CASSQDQAGGHNEQFF TGTGCCAGCAGCCAAGATCAAGCGGGGGGCCACAATGAGCAGTTCTTC
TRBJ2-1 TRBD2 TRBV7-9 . CASSPSTSGAYNEQFF TGTGCCAGCAGCCCCTCGACTAGCGGGGCCTACAATGAGCAGTTCTTC
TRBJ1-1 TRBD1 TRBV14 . CASRGTAVREAFF TGTGCCAGCAGGGGGACAGCGGTGAGGGAAGCTTTCTTT
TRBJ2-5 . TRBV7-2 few CASSLNQGMGETQYF TGTGCCAGCAGCTTAAATCAGGGGATGGGAGAGACCCAGTACTTC